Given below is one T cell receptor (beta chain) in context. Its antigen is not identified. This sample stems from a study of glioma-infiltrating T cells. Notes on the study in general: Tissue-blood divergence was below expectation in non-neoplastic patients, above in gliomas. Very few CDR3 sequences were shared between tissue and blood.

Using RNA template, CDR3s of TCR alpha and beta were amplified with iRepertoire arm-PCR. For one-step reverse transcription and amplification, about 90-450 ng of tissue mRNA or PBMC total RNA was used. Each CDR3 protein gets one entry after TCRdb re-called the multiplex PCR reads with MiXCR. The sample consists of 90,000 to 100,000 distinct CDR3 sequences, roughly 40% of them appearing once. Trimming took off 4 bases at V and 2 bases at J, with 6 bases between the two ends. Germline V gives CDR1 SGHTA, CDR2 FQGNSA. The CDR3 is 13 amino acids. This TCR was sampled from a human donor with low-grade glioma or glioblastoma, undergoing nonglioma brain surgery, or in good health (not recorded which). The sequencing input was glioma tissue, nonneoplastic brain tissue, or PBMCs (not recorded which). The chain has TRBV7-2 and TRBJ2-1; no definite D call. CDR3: CASSSSTYNEQFF. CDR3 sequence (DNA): TGTGCCAGCAGCTCTTCAACCTACAATGAGCAGTTCTTC.